The rows below give T cell receptor beta chains drawn from one sample of a study of T cell responses to AZD1222 COVID-19 vaccine. Assay: immunoSEQ multiplex PCR; the TCRdb copy retains only in-frame clones and omits some. The data contain 180,000 or so clones, about 90% of them singletons. The material was peripheral blood, obtained 28 days after the second AZD1222 dose. Receptors were obtained from an adult who received the AZD1222 COVID-19 vaccine. Each CDR3 is given with its conserved first and last residue. The order of the fields is CDR3 DNA, CDR3 protein, V gene, CDR3 length, D gene, J gene. A D gene is named only where the DNA matches it firmly.

CDR3 DNA: TGTGCCAGCAGCTTGATTGGGGTGGGACTAGCGGGCTACGAGCAGTACTTC; CDR3 protein: CASSLIGVGLAGYEQYF; V gene: TRBV5-6; CDR3 length: 17; D gene: TRBD2; J gene: TRBJ2-7
CDR3 DNA: TGTGCCAGCAGCTTCGGGACTAGCAGCGAGCAGTACTTC; CDR3 protein: CASSFGTSSEQYF; V gene: TRBV5-5; CDR3 length: 13; D gene: TRBD2; J gene: TRBJ2-7
CDR3 DNA: TGCGCCAGCAGTGAAGGGGGCGCTTCTAACTATGGCTACACCTTC; CDR3 protein: CASSEGGASNYGYTF; V gene: TRBV5-1; CDR3 length: 15; D gene: TRBD1; J gene: TRBJ1-2
CDR3 DNA: TGTGCCAGCAGCCAAGATTCCGTTGACCCCAACACTGAAGCTTTCTTT; CDR3 protein: CASSQDSVDPNTEAFF; V gene: TRBV4-2; CDR3 length: 16; D gene: .; J gene: TRBJ1-1
CDR3 DNA: TGTGCCAGCAGCTCCGGGGGGCCCTACGAGCAGTACTTC; CDR3 protein: CASSSGGPYEQYF; V gene: TRBV7-9; CDR3 length: 13; D gene: .; J gene: TRBJ2-7
CDR3 DNA: TGCGCCAGCAGCCCCGCCGGGACTAGCGGGGGAAATACGCAGTATTTT; CDR3 protein: CASSPAGTSGGNTQYF; V gene: TRBV5-1; CDR3 length: 16; D gene: TRBD2; J gene: TRBJ2-3
CDR3 DNA: TGTGCCAGCAGCCAAGACGGGAGGAGGAATGAGCAGTTCTTC; CDR3 protein: CASSQDGRRNEQFF; V gene: TRBV4-2; CDR3 length: 14; D gene: TRBD2; J gene: TRBJ2-1
CDR3 DNA: TGTGCCAGCAGTTTTGCGGGTCTGGATACGCAGTATTTT; CDR3 protein: CASSFAGLDTQYF; V gene: TRBV27; CDR3 length: 13; D gene: .; J gene: TRBJ2-3
CDR3 DNA: TGTGCCAGTAGTATTGTGAGCGGGAGTGACTACGAGCAGTACTTC; CDR3 protein: CASSIVSGSDYEQYF; V gene: TRBV19; CDR3 length: 15; D gene: TRBD2; J gene: TRBJ2-7
CDR3 DNA: TGTGCCAGCAGTTCCCCGGACCCGACCAAGAACTCCTACGAGCAGTACTTC; CDR3 protein: CASSSPDPTKNSYEQYF; V gene: TRBV28; CDR3 length: 17; D gene: .; J gene: TRBJ2-7
CDR3 DNA: TGTGCCAGCAGCCAAAGGGGGGTAACGGGCCTCACCGGGGAGCTGTTTTTT; CDR3 protein: CASSQRGVTGLTGELFF; V gene: TRBV7-8; CDR3 length: 17; D gene: .; J gene: TRBJ2-2
CDR3 DNA: TGTGCCAGCAGTTACTCGGCGGGCGTCGGCTACACCTTC; CDR3 protein: CASSYSAGVGYTF; V gene: TRBV6-2/TRBV6-3; CDR3 length: 13; D gene: .; J gene: TRBJ1-2
CDR3 DNA: TGTGCCAGCAGTTTTACAGGGGATTCACCCCTCCACTTT; CDR3 protein: CASSFTGDSPLHF; V gene: TRBV12-3/TRBV12-4; CDR3 length: 13; D gene: TRBD1; J gene: TRBJ1-6
CDR3 DNA: TGTGCCAGTAGTATACCACTCAGGGGAACGGGTACTGAAGCTTTCTTT; CDR3 protein: CASSIPLRGTGTEAFF; V gene: TRBV19; CDR3 length: 16; D gene: .; J gene: TRBJ1-1
CDR3 DNA: TGTGCCAGCAGCAAGACTAGTGTTTCGTCAGATACGCAGTATTTT; CDR3 protein: CASSKTSVSSDTQYF; V gene: TRBV7-9; CDR3 length: 15; D gene: .; J gene: TRBJ2-3
CDR3 DNA: TGTGCCAGCAGCCAACAGCGGACGGGTGCTGTGGTGGGCACAGATACGCAGTATTTT; CDR3 protein: CASSQQRTGAVVGTDTQYF; V gene: TRBV5-6; CDR3 length: 19; D gene: .; J gene: TRBJ2-3
CDR3 DNA: TGTGCCACCAGTGATGGGGACGATCAGCCCCAGCATTTT; CDR3 protein: CATSDGDDQPQHF; V gene: TRBV24-1; CDR3 length: 13; D gene: .; J gene: TRBJ1-5
CDR3 DNA: TGTGCCAGCAGCTCCCCTAATCAGCCCCAGCATTTT; CDR3 protein: CASSSPNQPQHF; V gene: TRBV7-9; CDR3 length: 12; D gene: .; J gene: TRBJ1-5